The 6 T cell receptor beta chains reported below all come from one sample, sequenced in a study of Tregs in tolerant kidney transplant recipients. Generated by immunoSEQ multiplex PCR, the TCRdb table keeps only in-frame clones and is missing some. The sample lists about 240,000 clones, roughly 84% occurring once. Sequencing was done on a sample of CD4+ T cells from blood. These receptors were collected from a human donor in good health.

CDR3 region: CAISDTGGGNYGYTF. The CDR3 DNA sequence: TGTGCCATCAGTGATACAGGGGGCGGTAACTATGGCTACACCTTC. This chain joins TRBV10-3 and TRBJ1-2; 9 bases agree with TRBD1. The CDR3 spans 15 residues. The trim removed 3 bases at V and 1 base at J, leaving 3 bases unmatched. The V gene's germline CDR1 is ENHRY and CDR2 SYGVKD.

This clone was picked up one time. This CDR3 reads CASSLFGTGSTDTQYF. The CDR3 DNA is TGTGCCAGCAGCTTATTCGGGACAGGGTCCACAGATACGCAGTATTTT. The chain couples TRBV7-6 to TRBJ2-3; 9 nucleotides line up with TRBD1. The V and J ends lost 2 bases and 2 bases, in that order; junction bases with no gene match: 5. The CDR3 has 16 amino acids. The germline CDR1 and CDR2 sequences are SGHVS and FNYEAQ. Filled out from reference TRBV7-6 and TRBJ2-3, the complete variable domain reads GAGVSQSPRYKVTKRGQDVALRCDPISGHVSLYWYRQALGQGPEFLTYFNYEAQQDKSGLPNDRFSAERPEGSISTLTIQRTEQRDSAMYRCASSLFGTGSTDTQYFGPGTRLTVL.

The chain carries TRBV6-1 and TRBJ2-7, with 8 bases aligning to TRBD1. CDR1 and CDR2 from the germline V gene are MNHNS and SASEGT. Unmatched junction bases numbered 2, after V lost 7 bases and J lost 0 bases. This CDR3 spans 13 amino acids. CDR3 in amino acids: CASNRGSSYEQYF. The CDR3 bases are TGTGCCAGCAACAGGGGGAGCTCCTACGAGCAGTACTTC.

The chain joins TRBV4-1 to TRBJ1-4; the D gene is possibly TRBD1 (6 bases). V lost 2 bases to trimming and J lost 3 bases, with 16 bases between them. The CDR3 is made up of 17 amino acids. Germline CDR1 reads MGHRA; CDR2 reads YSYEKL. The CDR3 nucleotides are TGCGCCAGCAGCCAAAGATTTTACCGGGGGCCTAATGAAAAACTGTTTTTT. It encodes CASSQRFYRGPNEKLFF.

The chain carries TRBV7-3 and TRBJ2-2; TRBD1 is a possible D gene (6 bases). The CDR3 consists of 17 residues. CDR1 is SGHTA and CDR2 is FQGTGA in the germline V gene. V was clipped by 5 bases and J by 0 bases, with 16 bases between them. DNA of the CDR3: TGTGCCAGCAGCCTTGTAGGGGGTGTGACGAACACCGGGGAGCTGTTTTTT. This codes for CASSLVGGVTNTGELFF.

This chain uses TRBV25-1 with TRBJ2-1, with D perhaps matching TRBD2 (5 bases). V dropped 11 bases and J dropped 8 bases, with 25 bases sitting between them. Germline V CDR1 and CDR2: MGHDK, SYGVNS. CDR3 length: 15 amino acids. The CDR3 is CAYRRGDRGGYEQFF. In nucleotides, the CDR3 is TGTGCCTACCGGCGAGGAGACCGGGGTGGTTATGAGCAGTTCTTC.